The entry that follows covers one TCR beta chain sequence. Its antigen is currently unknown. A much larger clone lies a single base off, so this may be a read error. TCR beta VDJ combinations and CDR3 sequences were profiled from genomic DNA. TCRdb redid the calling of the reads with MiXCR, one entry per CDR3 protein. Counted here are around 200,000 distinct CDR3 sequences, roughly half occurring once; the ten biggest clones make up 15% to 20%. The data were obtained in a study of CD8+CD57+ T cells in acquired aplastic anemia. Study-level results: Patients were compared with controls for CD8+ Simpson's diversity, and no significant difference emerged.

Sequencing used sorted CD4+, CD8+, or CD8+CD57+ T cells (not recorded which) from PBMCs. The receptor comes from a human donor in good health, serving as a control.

The CDR3 region has the DNA TGTACCAGCAGTTCCGGGGGACGTGGCAATCAGCCCCAGCATTTT. It encodes CTSSSGGRGNQPQHF. The V call is TRBV7-8, the J call TRBJ1-5; possibly TRBD1 for D (5 bases). CDR3 length: 15 residues. The germline V gene has CDR1 SGHVS and CDR2 FQNEAQ.